The 26 T cell receptor beta chains below were found in one sample sequenced in a study of blood T cell repertoires in COVID-19. Assay: immunoSEQ multiplex PCR; the TCRdb copy retains only in-frame clones and omits some. This sample has 120,000 or so clones; around 82% occur once, and the top ten carry around 5.6%. Sequenced sample: peripheral blood. The receptors shown here come from a man aged 80 or over with active or convalescent COVID-19.

V usage is TRBV24-1 and J usage is TRBJ1-5; D call uncertain. The CDR3 consists of 14 residues. The V and J ends lost 3 bases and 3 bases respectively, with 8 bases between them. Looked up from germline, CDR1 is KGHDR and CDR2 is SFDVKD. CDR3 in DNA: TGTGCCACCAGTGATGCACAGAACAATCAGCCCCAGCATTTT. It translates to CATSDAQNNQPQHF.

The gene calls are TRBV5-6 and TRBJ2-4, with D unclear. CDR1 and CDR2 from the germline V gene are SGHDT and YYEEEE. CDR3 length equals 13 residues. Trimming stripped 0 bases from V and 2 bases from J, with 3 bases between. CDR3 loop: CASSLDTKNIQYF. Written as DNA, the CDR3 is TGTGCCAGCAGCTTGGACACCAAAAACATTCAGTACTTC.

The DNA of the CDR3 is TGTGCCAGCAGCGTAGGAGGAGGGTCCGACGAGCAGTACTTC. Translating it yields CASSVGGGSDEQYF. J is TRBJ2-7 and V is TRBV9; D perhaps matches TRBD2 (6 bases). Germline V lookup: CDR1 SGDLS, CDR2 YYNGEE. Trimming left V 0 bases short and J 5 bases short, with 12 bases between. This CDR3 has 14 residues. Using reference TRBV9 and TRBJ2-7 for the parts outside the CDR3, the full variable domain is DSGVTQTPKHLITATGQRVTLRCSPRSGDLSVYWYQQSLDQGLQFLIQYYNGEERAKGNILERFSAQQFPDLHSELNLSSLELGDSALYFCASSVGGGSDEQYFGPGTRLTVT.

This chain joins TRBV7-2 and TRBJ1-5, with 8 bases that match TRBD1. Trimming removed 1 base from V and 6 bases from J; junction bases left unmatched: 11. The V gene's germline CDR1 is SGHTA and CDR2 FQGNSA. This CDR3 spans 17 amino acids. CDR3 nucleotide sequence: TGTGCCAGCAGCTTAGTAGTAGGACAGGGATTTAGTCAGCCCCAGCATTTT. This encodes CASSLVVGQGFSQPQHF.

The chain links TRBV5-4 to TRBJ1-2, with 7 bases matching TRBD1. The ends lost 2 bases at V and 4 bases at J; junction bases unmatched: 5. The CDR3 is 14 amino acids. Looked up from germline, CDR1 is SGHNT and CDR2 is YYREEE (reference sequence). CDR3 region: CASSLGQEFYGYTF. The CDR3 DNA sequence: TGTGCCAGCAGCTTAGGACAGGAGTTCTATGGCTACACCTTC.

This clone has a single count. The chain combines TRBV21-1 with TRBJ2-2; the table's D call, TRBD2, has no DNA check behind it. TRBV21-1 has pseudogene status. CDR3 length: 16 amino acids. The CDR3 here is CASSKLAGIGTGELFF. CDR3 in DNA: TGTGCCAGCAGCAAACTAGCGGGGATTGGGACCGGGGAGCTGTTTTTT.

The chain couples TRBV19 to TRBJ1-1, with D perhaps matching TRBD1 (5 bases). Looked up from germline, CDR1 is LNHDA and CDR2 is SQIVND (reference sequence). The CDR3 is 14 amino acids. V lost 3 bases and J lost 10, with 18 bases in between. CDR3 sequence: CASSMRTGGERAFF. The CDR3 DNA follows: TGTGCCAGTAGTATGAGGACCGGGGGGGAAAGAGCTTTCTTT. Complete variable domain (other parts from reference TRBV19 and TRBJ1-1): DGGITQSPKYLFRKEGQNVTLSCEQNLNHDAMYWYRQDPGQGLRLIYYSQIVNDFQKGDIAEGYSVSREKKESFPLTVTSAQKNPTAFYLCASSMRTGGERAFFGQGTRLTVV.

The chain carries TRBV12-5 and TRBJ2-2; tentative D call: TRBD1 (6 bases). The CDR3 consists of 14 residues. CDR1 LGHNT and CDR2 FRNRAP come from the germline V gene. V was clipped by 3 bases and J by 4 bases, with 9 bases between them. The CDR3 sequence is CASGLEGVTGELFF. The CDR3 nucleotides are TGTGCTAGTGGTTTAGAGGGGGTCACCGGGGAGCTGTTTTTT.

The rearrangement joins TRBV7-2 to TRBJ2-2, with 8 nucleotides matching TRBD2. CDR3 size: 16 residues. Unmatched junction bases numbered 6, after V lost 1 base and J lost 5 bases. In germline, CDR1 is SGHTA, CDR2 FQGNSA. CDR3 in DNA: TGTGCCAGCAGCTTAGAGGCGGGGGGAGGTACCGGGGAGCTGTTTTTT. It is translated as CASSLEAGGGTGELFF.

This clone was detected only once. The rearrangement links TRBV19 to TRBJ2-7; tentatively, D is TRBD2 (6 bases). The CDR3 sequence is 15 residues long. Germline CDR1 reads LNHDA; CDR2 reads SQIVND (reference sequence). V shed 3 bases and J shed 0 bases, with 12 bases lying between them. The CDR3 here is CASSIGPSVSYEQYF. The CDR3 DNA reads as TGTGCCAGTAGTATTGGTCCTAGCGTCTCCTACGAGCAGTACTTC.

This sequence joins TRBV5-1 and TRBJ2-3, with TRBD2 matching over 12 bases. The length of the CDR3 is 17 residues. V shed 4 bases and J 8 bases; nucleotides not matched to a gene: 14. Germline V CDR1 and CDR2: SGHRS, YFSETQ. CDR3: CASSLRASGGAWSTQYF. CDR3 nucleotides: TGCGCCAGCAGCCTCCGAGCTAGCGGGGGGGCCTGGAGTACGCAGTATTTT.

The V call is TRBV6-2 or TRBV6-3, the J call TRBJ2-5; a possible D gene is TRBD1 (5 bases). The CDR3 loop spans 14 amino acids. Trimming took 2 bases from V and 2 from J, leaving 9 bases between them. Germline V CDR1 and CDR2: MNHEY, SVGEGT. CDR3 residues: CASSYATVQETQYF. The CDR3 nucleotides read TGTGCCAGCAGTTACGCGACAGTTCAAGAGACCCAGTACTTC.

The chain couples TRBV7-6 to TRBJ2-2, with 15 bases matching TRBD2. Germline V gives CDR1 SGHVS, CDR2 FNYEAQ. This CDR3 is 16 amino acids long. The trim removed 4 bases at V and 7 bases at J, leaving 4 bases unmatched. Here the CDR3 DNA reads TGTGCCAGCAGCTGGACTAGCGGGGGGGCCTACGGGGAGCTGTTTTTT. It yields the protein CASSWTSGGAYGELFF.

This clone came up once. V gene TRBV19 combines with J gene TRBJ1-6; no definite D call. Germline V gene sequence: CDR1 LNHDA, CDR2 SQIVND (reference sequence). This CDR3 region has 14 residues. V lost 7 bases, J lost 7 bases, and 14 bases lay in between. The CDR3 loop reads CASMVREQNSPLHF. For the CDR3, the DNA is TGTGCCAGTATGGTTAGGGAGCAGAATTCACCCCTCCACTTT.

This clone has just a few counts. The chain joins TRBV28 to TRBJ1-3, with D perhaps TRBD1 (6 bases). Germline-derived CDR1 and CDR2 are MDHEN and SYDVKM. This CDR3 is 15 amino acids long. The V end lost 1 base, the J end lost 1 base, and 8 bases lay between the germline ends. CDR3 bases: TGTGCCAGCAGTTTATCGACAGGATCTGGAAACACCATATATTTT. Translated: CASSLSTGSGNTIYF.

J is TRBJ2-1 and V is TRBV11-2; TRBD2 matches at 14 bases. The CDR3 is 17 amino acids. V lost 4 bases to trimming and J lost 1 base; unmatched junction nucleotides: 3. The V gene's germline CDR1 is SGHAT and CDR2 FQNNGV. The CDR3 nucleotides are TGTGCCAGCAGCTCGGGACTAGCGGGGGTGTCCTACAATGAGCAGTTCTTC. Translated, it gives CASSSGLAGVSYNEQFF.

The V and J genes are TRBV6-5 and TRBJ2-5, with D unresolved. Looked up from germline, CDR1 is MNHEY and CDR2 is SVGAGI. V lost 6 bases to trimming and J lost 7 bases, with 12 bases between them. CDR3 size: 12 residues. The CDR3 DNA reads TGTGCCAGCAGCCCGTGGCCCCCGACCCAGTACTTC. Protein product: CASSPWPPTQYF.

This rearrangement joins TRBV5-4 to TRBJ1-5; TRBD1 matches at 7 bases. The CDR3 has 13 amino acids. After removal of 5 bases from V and 9 bases from J, the junction contained 8 bases not matched to a gene. Germline lookup yields CDR1 SGHNT and CDR2 YYREEE (reference sequence). CDR3 DNA: TGTGCCAGCAGAAACGACAGGGCCGGGCCCCAGCATTTT. It specifies CASRNDRAGPQHF.

V usage is TRBV5-1 and J usage is TRBJ1-2; no firm D call. The CDR3 covers 15 residues. Trimming shortened V by 0 bases and J by 4 bases, and 13 bases separated the two germline ends. The germline V gene has CDR1 SGHRS and CDR2 YFSETQ. The DNA of the CDR3 is TGCGCCAGCAGCTTGGAGCTCGGGAACCCCTATGGCTACACCTTC. This sequence encodes CASSLELGNPYGYTF.

V usage is TRBV5-4 and J usage is TRBJ2-7; TRBD1 matches at 7 bases. The CDR3 runs 14 residues. Per germline, CDR1 SGHNT and CDR2 YYREEE (reference sequence). Unmatched junction bases numbered 6, after V lost 0 bases and J lost 6 bases. CDR3 coding DNA: TGTGCCAGCAGCTTGGGGGGACAGTCGGGCGAGCAGTACTTC. Translated: CASSLGGQSGEQYF.

There are a few counts of this clone. The V gene is TRBV4-1, the J gene TRBJ1-6, with a tentative D call TRBD1 (6 bases). Looked up from germline, CDR1 is MGHRA and CDR2 is YSYEKL. This CDR3 has 17 residues. Between the trimmed V and J ends, which lost 0 bases and 7 bases, there was a span of 16 bases. The CDR3 here is CASSQERAAGENSPLHF. The CDR3 DNA reads as TGCGCCAGCAGCCAAGAACGAGCCGCAGGGGAGAATTCACCCCTCCACTTT.

This chain joins TRBV5-6 and TRBJ2-7, with TRBD2 matching over 8 bases. CDR1 and CDR2 (germline): SGHDT, YYEEEE. The ends lost 2 bases at V and 2 bases at J; junction bases unmatched: 3. The CDR3 is 14 amino acids. DNA for the CDR3: TGTGCCAGCAGCTTTACTAGCGGCACCTACGAGCAGTACTTC. It codes for CASSFTSGTYEQYF.

V gene TRBV9 combines with J gene TRBJ2-7, with 8 bases identical to TRBD2. This CDR3 is built from 15 residues. V gave up 0 bases and J gave up 4 bases; unmatched junction bases: 6. Looked up from germline, CDR1 is SGDLS and CDR2 is YYNGEE. The CDR3 coding sequence is TGTGCCAGCAGCGTAGACGCGGGGGGAGGTTACGAGCAGTACTTC. It encodes CASSVDAGGGYEQYF.

The genes are TRBV3-1 (or the pseudogene TRBV3-2) and TRBJ2-1, with D perhaps matching TRBD2 (6 bases). Germline CDR1 and CDR2: LGHDT and YNNKEL (reference sequence). V lost 2 bases, J lost 0 bases, and 17 bases lay in between. The CDR3 runs to 18 residues. CDR3 loop: CASSQRSGSFSSYNEQFF. The DNA for the CDR3 is TGTGCCAGCAGCCAAAGATCCGGGAGCTTTAGCTCCTACAATGAGCAGTTCTTC.

V is TRBV28 and J is TRBJ1-5; D is uncertain. The length of the CDR3 is 13 residues. Trimming took off 0 bases at V and 6 bases at J, with 6 bases between the two ends. The germline V gene has CDR1 MDHEN and CDR2 SYDVKM. CDR3 coding DNA: TGTGCCAGCAGTTTATGGGGCCCTCAGCCCCAGCATTTT. Protein: CASSLWGPQPQHF. Based on the CDR3 plus reference TRBV28 and TRBJ1-5, the full variable domain is DVKVTQSSRYLVKRTGEKVFLECVQDMDHENMFWYRQDPGLGLRLIYFSYDVKMKEKGDIPEGYSVSREKKERFSLILESASTNQTSMYLCASSLWGPQPQHFGDGTRLSIL.

V and J are TRBV7-9 and TRBJ2-3, with a weak D call TRBD2 (7 bases). This CDR3 region has 17 residues. Trimming shortened V by 5 bases and J by 0 bases, and 18 bases separated the two germline ends. The germline V gene has CDR1 SEHNR and CDR2 FQNEAQ (reference sequence). Written as DNA, the CDR3 is TGTGCCAGCAGCCCTCTTTCCCGGGGGGCTAGCACAGATACGCAGTATTTT. Protein sequence: CASSPLSRGASTDTQYF.